This paragraph covers one T cell receptor (beta chain) sequence. This sample was included in a study of blood T cell repertoires in COVID-19. Study-level information: Samples representing acute and convalescent COVID-19 were sourced from the United States, Italy and Spain. The cDNA or gDNA used as material had been derived from T cells, B-cell-depleted T cells, or PBMCs.

In the original analysis: Reference gene primer amplification gave estimated nucleated cell counts. Libraries were prepared by immunoSEQ multiplex PCR; TCRdb keeps only in-frame clonotypes and omits some of them. The V and J calls and clone size are taken from that table; D and trimming were inferred from the DNA. In the table there are 150,000 to 200,000 clones, 65% to 90% of which are singletons. Germline CDR1 reads GTSNPN; CDR2 reads SVGIG (reference sequence). The J segment lost 0 bases and the V segment lost 1 base, leaving 8 bases of the junction unmatched. The CDR3 has 17 residues. The V call is TRBV30, the J call TRBJ2-1; 8 nucleotides align to TRBD2. Sequenced material: peripheral blood. The TCR sequence derives from a man between 60 and 75 years old with acute or convalescent COVID-19. The CDR3: CAWSGGDTSGSYNEQFF. The CDR3 bases are TGTGCCTGGAGTGGGGGGGACACTAGCGGCTCCTACAATGAGCAGTTCTTC.